This TCR beta chain was sequenced during a study of T cells in Graves' hyperthyroidism and ophthalmopathy. From RNA transcripts, TCR beta CDR3 regions were amplified. Primed by the HTBI set, a first-round RT-PCR was run on the TCR CDR3. TCRdb reprocessed the multiplex PCR reads via MiXCR and lists one record per CDR3 protein. Of roughly 750,000 distinct CDR3 sequences in the sample, about a sixth were seen once. This clonotype came up a few times. The CDR3 runs 15 residues. Germline CDR1 MNHEY, CDR2 SMNVEV (reference sequence). Trimming removed 7 bases at V and 2 bases at J, with 12 bases between. Graves' hyperthyroidism is called stable when ophthalmopathy does not progress within 18 months. Any patient presenting with uncontrolled infection, other autoimmune disease, pregnancy or lactation was left out. PBMCs were collected from a roughly 10 ml volume of fresh peripheral blood.

Sequenced sample: blood. This chain connects TRBV27 to TRBJ2-6; D is perhaps TRBD1 (6 bases). This receptor was taken from a man aged 18 to 30 with Graves' hyperthyroidism. The CDR3 here is CASNPAGAGANVLTF. In DNA, the CDR3 is TGTGCCAGCAATCCTGCAGGGGCTGGGGCCAACGTCCTGACTTTC.